The 7 T cell receptor beta chains below come from one sample, sequenced in a study of cytomegalovirus exposure and HLA in healthy donors. PCR used 60 Vbeta primers and 13 Jbeta primers. Generated by immunoSEQ multiplex PCR, the TCRdb table keeps only in-frame clones and is missing some. The sample lists some 120,000 clones; about four fifths were seen once. The source material was PBMCs. All receptors come from a woman younger than 30 in good health and CMV-seronegative.

This chain connects TRBV7-2 to TRBJ2-3, with 15 positions matching TRBD2. Germline assignment: CDR1 SGHTA and CDR2 FQGNSA. Trimming removed 4 bases from V and 8 bases from J; junction bases left unmatched: 10. The CDR3 is made up of 17 amino acids. The chain's CDR3 is CASSSGGLAGGQVTQYF. The CDR3 coding sequence is TGTGCCAGCAGCTCGGGCGGACTAGCGGGGGGGCAGGTTACGCAGTATTTT.

This clone was picked up one time. The genes are TRBV7-2 and TRBJ1-2, with 10 bases aligning to TRBD1. Germline lookup yields CDR1 SGHTA and CDR2 FQGNSA. The CDR3 has 14 residues. V trimming: 4 bases; J trimming: 4 bases; junction bases outside the gene matches: 3. The CDR3 loop reads CASSSRTGGYGYTF. DNA of the CDR3: TGTGCCAGCAGCTCCAGGACAGGGGGCTATGGCTACACCTTC.

V usage is TRBV5-4 and J usage is TRBJ2-1; 9 bases agree with TRBD2. V lost 4 bases to trimming and J lost 10 bases; unmatched junction nucleotides: 12. Germline values: CDR1 SGHNT, CDR2 YYREEE (reference sequence). This CDR3 region has 15 residues. CDR3 loop: CASSLLAGTAYEQFF. CDR3 in DNA: TGTGCCAGCAGCCTGCTAGCGGGGACCGCCTACGAGCAGTTCTTC.

J is TRBJ1-2 and V is TRBV5-1; D remains unclear. The CDR3 spans 16 residues. V gave up 0 bases and J gave up 6 bases, with 18 bases separating them. Germline V gene data show CDR1 as SGHRS and CDR2 as YFSETQ. The CDR3 region has the DNA TGCGCCAGCAGCTTGGGCGGGTACGACCTTGGGAATGGCTACACCTTC. Translating gives CASSLGGYDLGNGYTF.

This clone was seen more than once but under ten times. The J gene is TRBJ1-1, the V gene TRBV27; 8 bases align to TRBD1. CDR1 MNHEY and CDR2 SMNVEV come from the germline V gene (reference sequence). Trimming took 4 bases from V and 2 from J; bases not matched to a gene: 6. The CDR3 runs 15 residues. The DNA for the CDR3 is TGTGCCAGCAGTTCCATCAGGGGGCCAAACACTGAAGCTTTCTTT. It encodes CASSSIRGPNTEAFF.

V and J are TRBV7-2 and TRBJ2-2; 7 nucleotides line up with TRBD2. The CDR3 contains 14 residues. Germline trimming cut 1 base from V and 10 bases from J; bases unmatched to any gene: 6. The germline gives CDR1 SGHTA, CDR2 FQGNSA. The CDR3: CASSLDPGREELFF. In DNA, the CDR3 is TGTGCCAGCAGCTTAGATCCGGGGAGGGAGGAGCTGTTTTTT.

This chain uses TRBV5-6 with TRBJ1-5, with D possibly TRBD1 on 6 matching bases. CDR3 length: 18 residues. Per the germline V gene, CDR1 is SGHDT and CDR2 is YYEEEE. V was cut by 1 base and J by 0 bases, with 17 bases left in between. The DNA of the CDR3 is TGTGCCAGCAGCTTGCGGGGGGCAGTCGGACTTAGCAATCAGCCCCAGCATTTT. The encoded protein is CASSLRGAVGLSNQPQHF.